The entry that follows covers one T cell receptor beta chain sequence. These data originate in a study of shared clonotypes between healthy human individuals. Germline V gene data show CDR1 as SGHKS and CDR2 as YYEKEE (reference sequence). Trimming shortened V by 7 bases and J by 1 base, and 15 bases separated the two germline ends. The CDR3 is made up of 14 amino acids. Some clones are missing from TCRdb's copy, which holds only in-frame ones; the method was immunoSEQ multiplex PCR. The sample consists of approximately 2,000,000 clones, 93% of them appearing once. It was CD45RO-negative cells, positively selected for CCR7, that made up naive CD8 cells, with terminally differentiated effector memory CD45RA+ cells excluded.

The chain joins TRBV5-5 to TRBJ2-7; the D gene is possibly TRBD1 (6 bases). This TCR was sampled from a man aged 18 to 30 in good health. Some clones in this sample may be carry-over from other donors' samples. The sample consisted of naive CD8+ T cells from PBMCs. This CDR3 reads CASSRLGTSYEQYF. CDR3 in DNA: TGTGCCAGCTCACGATTAGGGACATCCTACGAGCAGTACTTC.